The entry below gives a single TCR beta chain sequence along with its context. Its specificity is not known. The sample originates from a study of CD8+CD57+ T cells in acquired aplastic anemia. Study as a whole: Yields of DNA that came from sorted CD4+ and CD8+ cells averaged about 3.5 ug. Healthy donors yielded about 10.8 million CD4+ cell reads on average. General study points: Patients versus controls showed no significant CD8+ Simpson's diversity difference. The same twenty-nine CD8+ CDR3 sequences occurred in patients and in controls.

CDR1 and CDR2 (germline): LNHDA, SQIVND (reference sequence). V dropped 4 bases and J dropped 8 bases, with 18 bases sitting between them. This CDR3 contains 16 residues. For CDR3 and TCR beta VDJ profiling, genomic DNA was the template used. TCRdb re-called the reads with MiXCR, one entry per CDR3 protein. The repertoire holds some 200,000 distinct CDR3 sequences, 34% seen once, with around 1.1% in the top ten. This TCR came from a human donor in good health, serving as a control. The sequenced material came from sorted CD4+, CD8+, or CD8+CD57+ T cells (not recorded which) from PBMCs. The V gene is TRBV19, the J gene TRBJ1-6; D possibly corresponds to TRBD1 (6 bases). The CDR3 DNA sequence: TGTGCCAGTAGTAAACAGGGTGGAGTCGTTGATTCACCCCTCCACTTT. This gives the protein CASSKQGGVVDSPLHF. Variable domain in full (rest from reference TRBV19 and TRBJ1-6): DGGITQSPKYLFRKEGQNVTLSCEQNLNHDAMYWYRQDPGQGLRLIYYSQIVNDFQKGDIAEGYSVSREKKESFPLTVTSAQKNPTAFYLCASSKQGGVVDSPLHFGNGTRLTVT.